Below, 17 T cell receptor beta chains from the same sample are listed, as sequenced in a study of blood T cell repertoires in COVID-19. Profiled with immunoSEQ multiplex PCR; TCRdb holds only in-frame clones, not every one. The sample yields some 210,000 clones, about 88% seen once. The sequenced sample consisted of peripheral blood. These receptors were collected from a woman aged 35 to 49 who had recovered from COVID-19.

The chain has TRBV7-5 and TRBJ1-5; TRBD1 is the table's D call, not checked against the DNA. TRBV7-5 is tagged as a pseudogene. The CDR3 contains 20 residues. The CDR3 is CARSLVGTAELFYSNQPQHF. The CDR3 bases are TGTGCCAGAAGCTTAGTAGGGACAGCTGAGCTGTTTTATAGCAATCAGCCCCAGCATTTT.

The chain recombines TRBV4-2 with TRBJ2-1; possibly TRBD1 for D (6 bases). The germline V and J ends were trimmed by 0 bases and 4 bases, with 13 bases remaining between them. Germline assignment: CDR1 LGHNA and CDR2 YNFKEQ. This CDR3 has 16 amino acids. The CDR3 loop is CASSQDRTGWYNEQFF. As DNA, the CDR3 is TGTGCCAGCAGCCAAGATCGAACAGGGTGGTACAATGAGCAGTTCTTC.

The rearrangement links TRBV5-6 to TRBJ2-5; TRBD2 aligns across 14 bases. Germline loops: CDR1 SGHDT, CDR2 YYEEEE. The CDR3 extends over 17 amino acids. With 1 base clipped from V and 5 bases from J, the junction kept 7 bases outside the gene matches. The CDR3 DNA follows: TGTGCCAGCAGCTTGCCGACTAGCGGGAGGGCCGATGAGACCCAGTACTTC. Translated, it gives CASSLPTSGRADETQYF. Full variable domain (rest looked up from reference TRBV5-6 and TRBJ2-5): DAGVTQSPTHLIKTRGQQVTLRCSPKSGHDTVSWYQQALGQGPQFIFQYYEEEERQRGNFPDRFSGHQFPNYSSELNVNALLLGDSALYLCASSLPTSGRADETQYFGPGTRLLVL.

The CDR3 DNA is TGTGCTAGTGGTATCCCAGGGGCGACTGAAGCTTTCTTT. Protein: CASGIPGATEAFF. The genes are TRBV12-5 and TRBJ1-1, with D maybe TRBD1 (6 bases). V lost 5 bases and J lost 5, with 12 bases in between. Germline-derived CDR1 and CDR2 are LGHNT and FRNRAP. The CDR3 extends over 13 amino acids. Combining the CDR3 with reference TRBV12-5 and TRBJ1-1 gives the whole variable domain DARVTQTPRHKVTEMGQEVTMRCQPILGHNTVFWYRQTMMQGLELLAYFRNRAPLDDSGMPKDRFSAEMPDATLATLKIQPSEPRDSAVYFCASGIPGATEAFFGQGTRLTVV.

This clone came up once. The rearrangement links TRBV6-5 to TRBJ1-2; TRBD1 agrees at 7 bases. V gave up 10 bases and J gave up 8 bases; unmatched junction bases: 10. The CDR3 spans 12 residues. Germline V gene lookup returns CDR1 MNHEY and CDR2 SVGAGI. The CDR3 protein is CATAEQGIGYTF. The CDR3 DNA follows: TGTGCCACAGCAGAACAGGGGATCGGCTACACCTTC.

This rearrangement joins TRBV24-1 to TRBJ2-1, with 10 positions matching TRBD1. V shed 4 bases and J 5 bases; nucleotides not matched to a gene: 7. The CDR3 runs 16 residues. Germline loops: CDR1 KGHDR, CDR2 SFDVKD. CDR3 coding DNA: TGTGCCACCAGTGACACCGGGACAGGGGTTGACAATGAGCAGTTCTTC. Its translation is CATSDTGTGVDNEQFF.

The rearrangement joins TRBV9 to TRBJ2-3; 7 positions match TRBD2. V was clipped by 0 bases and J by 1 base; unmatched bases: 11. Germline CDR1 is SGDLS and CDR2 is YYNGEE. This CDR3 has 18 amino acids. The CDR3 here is CASSVGGRAVGRTDTQYF. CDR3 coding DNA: TGTGCCAGCAGCGTAGGTGGGAGGGCCGTGGGACGCACAGATACGCAGTATTTT. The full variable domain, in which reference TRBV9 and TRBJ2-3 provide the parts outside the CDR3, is DSGVTQTPKHLITATGQRVTLRCSPRSGDLSVYWYQQSLDQGLQFLIQYYNGEERAKGNILERFSAQQFPDLHSELNLSSLELGDSALYFCASSVGGRAVGRTDTQYFGPGTRLTVL.

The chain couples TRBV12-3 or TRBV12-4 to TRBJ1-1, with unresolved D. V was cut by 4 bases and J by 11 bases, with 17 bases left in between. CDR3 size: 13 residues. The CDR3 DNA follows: TGTGCCAGCAGTTCGACCGAACCCTGGGAGGCTTTCTTT. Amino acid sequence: CASSSTEPWEAFF.

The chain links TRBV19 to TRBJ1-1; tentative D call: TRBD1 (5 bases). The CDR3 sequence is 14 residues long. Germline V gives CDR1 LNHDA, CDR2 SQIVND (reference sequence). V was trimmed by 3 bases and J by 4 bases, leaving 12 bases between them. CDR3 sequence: CASSIREESTEAFF. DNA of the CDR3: TGTGCCAGTAGTATCAGGGAAGAAAGCACTGAAGCTTTCTTT.

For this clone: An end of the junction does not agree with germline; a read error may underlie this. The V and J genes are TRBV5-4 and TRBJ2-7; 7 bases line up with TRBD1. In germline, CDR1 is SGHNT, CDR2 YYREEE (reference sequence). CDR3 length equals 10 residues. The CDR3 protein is CASSFQGDLF. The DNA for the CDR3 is TGTGCCAGCAGCTTTCAGGGGGATTTGTTC.

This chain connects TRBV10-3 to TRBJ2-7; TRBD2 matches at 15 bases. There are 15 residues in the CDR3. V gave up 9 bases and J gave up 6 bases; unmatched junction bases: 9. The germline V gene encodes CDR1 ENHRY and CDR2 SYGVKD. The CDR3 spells CAIKGLAGGPGEQYF. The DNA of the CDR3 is TGTGCCATAAAAGGACTAGCGGGAGGGCCGGGCGAGCAGTACTTC.

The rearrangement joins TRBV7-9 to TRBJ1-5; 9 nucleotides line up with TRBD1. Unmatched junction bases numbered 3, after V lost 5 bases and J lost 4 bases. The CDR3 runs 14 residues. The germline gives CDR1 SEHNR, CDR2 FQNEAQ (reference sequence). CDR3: CASSVGTGNQPQHF. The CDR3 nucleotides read TGTGCCAGCAGCGTAGGGACAGGGAATCAGCCCCAGCATTTT.

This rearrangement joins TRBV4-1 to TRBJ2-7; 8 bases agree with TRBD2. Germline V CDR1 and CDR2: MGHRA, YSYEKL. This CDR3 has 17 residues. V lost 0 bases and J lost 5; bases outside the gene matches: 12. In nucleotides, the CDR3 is TGCGCCAGCAGCCAAGATCCCGGGGGACTAGGGGGTGACGAGCAGTACTTC. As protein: CASSQDPGGLGGDEQYF.

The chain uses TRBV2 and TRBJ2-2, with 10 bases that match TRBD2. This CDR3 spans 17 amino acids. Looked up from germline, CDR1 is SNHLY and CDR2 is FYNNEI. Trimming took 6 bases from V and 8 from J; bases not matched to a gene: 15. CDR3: CASRRSSGSLLGGELFF. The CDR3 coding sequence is TGTGCCAGCAGGCGGTCTAGCGGGAGTCTTTTGGGGGGGGAGCTGTTTTTT.

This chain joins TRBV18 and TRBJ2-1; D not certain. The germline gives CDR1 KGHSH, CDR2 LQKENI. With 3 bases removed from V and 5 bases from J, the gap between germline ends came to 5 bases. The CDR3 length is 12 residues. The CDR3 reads CASSPVDNEQFF. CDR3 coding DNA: TGTGCCAGCTCACCGGTAGACAATGAGCAGTTCTTC.

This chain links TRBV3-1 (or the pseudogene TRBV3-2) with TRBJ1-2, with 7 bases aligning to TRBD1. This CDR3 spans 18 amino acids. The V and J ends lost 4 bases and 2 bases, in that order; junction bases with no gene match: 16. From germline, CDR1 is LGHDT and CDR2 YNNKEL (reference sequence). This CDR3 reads CASSPLSPTGTLNYGYTF. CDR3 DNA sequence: TGTGCCAGCAGCCCCCTATCCCCGACAGGGACATTGAACTATGGCTACACCTTC.

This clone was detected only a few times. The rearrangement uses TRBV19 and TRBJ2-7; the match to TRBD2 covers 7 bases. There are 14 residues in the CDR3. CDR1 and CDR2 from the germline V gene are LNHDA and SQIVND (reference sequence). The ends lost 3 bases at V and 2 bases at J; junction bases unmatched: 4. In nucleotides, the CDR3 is TGTGCCAGTAGTATTCGGCTAGCGGCCTACGAGCAGTACTTC. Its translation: CASSIRLAAYEQYF. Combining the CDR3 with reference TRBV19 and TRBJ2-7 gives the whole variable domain DGGITQSPKYLFRKEGQNVTLSCEQNLNHDAMYWYRQDPGQGLRLIYYSQIVNDFQKGDIAEGYSVSREKKESFPLTVTSAQKNPTAFYLCASSIRLAAYEQYFGPGTRLTVT.